This TCR beta chain was obtained from a study of blood T cell repertoires in COVID-19. Study overall: Samples came from the United States, Italy and Spain, spanning acute and convalescent COVID-19.

Everyone who took part was 18 to 89 years old, and they came from 24 US areas. In the original processing: Using reference gene primer amplification, nucleated cell counts were estimated. Using immunoSEQ multiplex PCR, the repertoire was profiled, and TCRdb retains in-frame clones only, with some absent. V and J calls and clone size are those listed in that table; D and trimming were worked out from the DNA. The sample holds about 190,000 clones, 84% seen once. Trimming stripped 4 bases from V and 3 bases from J, with 10 bases between. Germline V gene sequence: CDR1 MNHNY, CDR2 SVGAGI (reference sequence). CDR3 length equals 13 residues.

What was sequenced was PBMCs or T cells enriched from blood (not recorded which). This clonotype originated in a woman aged 25 to 39 who had recovered from COVID-19. The rearrangement links TRBV6-6 to TRBJ2-7, with D tentatively TRBD2 (5 bases). CDR3 coding DNA: TGTGCCAGCAGTTCGGCGGGTAGCTACGAGCAGTACTTC. Protein product: CASSSAGSYEQYF.